A single sample is the source of the 2 T cell receptor beta chains below, sequenced in a study of shared clonotypes between healthy human individuals (dated by TCRdb to between 2020 and 2021). The library relied on the immunoSEQ multiplex PCR assay. TCRdb stores this immuneACCESS table with in-frame sequences only. Part of the clones is absent; in the studies checked, under half of the shortfall reflects unresolved V genes, and no reason is known for the rest. For this sample the table gives more than 2 million clones, of which around 93% were detected only once. 1.5% to 2% of the sample rests with the top ten. For the CD8 naive samples, CD45RO-negative cells were positively selected for CCR7, yielding a CD45RA+CCR7+ population from which TemRA cells were excluded. Sequencing was carried out using naive CD8+ T cells from PBMCs. The cell subset or site label, as the study defines it: CD45RA+CCR7+. The source is a young man in good health. Some clones in this sample may be carry-over from other donors' samples.

The J gene is TRBJ2-3, the V gene TRBV6-1, with TRBD2 matching 7 bases. The CDR3 sequence is 15 residues long. Trimming removed 5 bases from V and 0 bases from J; junction bases left unmatched: 5. The germline V gene encodes CDR1 MNHNS and CDR2 SASEGT. The CDR3 sequence: CASSWTSWSTDTQYF. CDR3 in DNA: TGTGCCAGCAGTTGGACTAGTTGGAGCACAGATACGCAGTATTTT.

This chain uses TRBV6-1 with TRBJ2-1; D is possibly TRBD1 (6 bases). Trimming cost V 6 bases and J 6 bases, with 18 bases left between them. The CDR3 is 15 amino acids. Germline CDR1 reads MNHNS; CDR2 reads SASEGT. In DNA, the CDR3 is TGTGCCAGCAGCTCAGGGGTCGGGAAAACCAATGAGCAGTTCTTC. This translates into CASSSGVGKTNEQFF.